This T cell receptor beta chain was recorded in a study of T cells after yellow fever vaccination. Findings and caveats of the study: Clones that expanded after primary vaccination mostly reappeared after the booster (around 96% CD4, approximately 87% CD8).

Worth noting for this clonotype: Antigen specificity is unknown.

Synthesis of TCR cDNA relied on 5'RACE template switching, which attached a universal primer site and UMIs. TCRdb reprocessed the 5' RACE reads via MiXCR and lists one record per CDR3 protein. This table has about 130,000 distinct CDR3 sequences, 8.9% appearing once. From germline, CDR1 is GTSNPN and CDR2 SVGIG (reference sequence). The V gene end was trimmed by 3 bases and the J gene end by 7 bases; junction bases not matched to a gene: 9. This CDR3 is 15 amino acids long. The sequence derives from a man aged 18 to 35 who received the YFV17D yellow fever vaccine. The sequences come from CD8+ T cells sorted from PBMCs, collected on the day of the yellow fever booster vaccination. The chain joins TRBV30 to TRBJ2-4; 10 bases align to TRBD1. Written as DNA, the CDR3 is TGTGCCTGGAGGACCGGGACAGGGGAGTCGAACATTCAGTACTTC. Protein product: CAWRTGTGESNIQYF.